The clone carrying this TCR beta chain came up a few times. Its cognate antigen is unknown. Purity above 95% was achieved in all sorted populations. Expressed TCRB transcripts got sequenced, as all isolated RNA was reverse transcribed. The assay was immunoSEQ multiplex PCR, and TCRdb's table has in-frame clones only and misses some. Among roughly 450,000 clones, 11% to 15% were seen once, and the ten largest hold around 0.035%. This entry comes from a study of beta chain features in type 1 diabetes. Across the study: Patient and healthy donor groups were alike in age, gender and cell yields.

Germline-derived CDR1 and CDR2 are SGHDN and FVKESK. Between the trimmed V and J ends, which lost 6 bases and 6 bases, there was a span of 17 bases. This CDR3 spans 15 amino acids. Study-level findings and limits: A PCR bias possibly favoring shorter templates would apply equally to patients and controls. Healthy donors had naive, central memory and Treg TCRB repertoires that appeared less similar than those seen among patients.

J is TRBJ2-2 and V is TRBV14; D uncertain. The source material was naive CD4+ T cells from blood. The origin of this receptor is a man under 40 in good health. CDR3 residues: CASSSLARAAGELFF. The CDR3 DNA reads as TGTGCCAGCAGTAGCCTGGCACGGGCGGCCGGGGAGCTGTTTTTT. Filled out from reference TRBV14 and TRBJ2-2, the complete variable domain reads EAGVTQFPSHSVIEKGQTVTLRCDPISGHDNLYWYRRVMGKEIKFLLHFVKESKQDESGMPNNRFLAERTGGTYSTLKVQPAELEDSGVYFCASSSLARAAGELFFGEGSRLTVL.